The present T cell receptor beta chain was sequenced within a study of Graves' ophthalmopathy and Graves' hyperthyroidism. At the level of the study: The blood sample was drawn at first diagnosis and before any treatment. Study results and caveats: In blood appeared most of the expanded thyroid clonotypes whose frequency exceeded 0.001.

V lost 4 bases and J 1 base, leaving 13 bases between the germline ends. The germline CDR1 and CDR2 sequences are LNHDA and SQIVND (reference sequence). This CDR3 contains 15 residues. Regarding this clonotype: Its antigen remains unknown.

Researchers turned away patients with other autoimmune diseases, uncontrolled infections, pregnancy or lactation. Sampling 10 ml of fresh peripheral blood provided the PBMCs. RNA transcripts were the template, and TCR beta CDR3 regions were amplified from them. Second-round multiplex PCR came after first-round RT-PCR with HTBI primers. TCRdb recomputed calls from the multiplex PCR reads with MiXCR, one row per CDR3 protein. This table has about 240,000 distinct CDR3 sequences, 45% appearing once. The sequence derives from an adult man with Graves' ophthalmopathy. Material for sequencing was peripheral blood. The chain employs TRBV19 and TRBJ1-2, with D maybe TRBD1 (5 bases). This CDR3 reads CASSTHLTDNYGYTF. Written as DNA, the CDR3 is TGTGCCAGTAGTACCCACCTGACAGATAACTATGGCTACACCTTC.